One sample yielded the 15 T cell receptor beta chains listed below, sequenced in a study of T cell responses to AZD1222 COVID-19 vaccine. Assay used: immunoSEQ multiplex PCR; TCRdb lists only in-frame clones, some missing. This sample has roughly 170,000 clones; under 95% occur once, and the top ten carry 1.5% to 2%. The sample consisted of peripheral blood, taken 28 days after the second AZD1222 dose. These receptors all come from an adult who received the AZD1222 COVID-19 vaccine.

For the CDR3, the DNA is TGCGCCAGCAGCTTGGCCGGGAACCAGAACACTGAAGCTTTCTTT. Residues: CASSLAGNQNTEAFF. The V gene is TRBV5-1, the J gene TRBJ1-1; D unresolved. The V end was cut by 0 bases, the J end by 1 base, with 10 bases between. CDR3 size: 15 residues. Germline values: CDR1 SGHRS, CDR2 YFSETQ.

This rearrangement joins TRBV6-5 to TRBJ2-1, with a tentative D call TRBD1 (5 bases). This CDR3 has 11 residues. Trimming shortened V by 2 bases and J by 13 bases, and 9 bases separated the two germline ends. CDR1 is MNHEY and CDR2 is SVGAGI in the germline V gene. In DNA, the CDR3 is TGTGCCAGCAGTTACGTTGGGGCCCAGTTCTTC. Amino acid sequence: CASSYVGAQFF.

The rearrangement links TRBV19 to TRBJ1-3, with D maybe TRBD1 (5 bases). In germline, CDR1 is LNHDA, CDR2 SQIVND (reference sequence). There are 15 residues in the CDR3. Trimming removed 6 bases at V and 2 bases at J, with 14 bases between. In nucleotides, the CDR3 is TGTGCCAGTAGACTAGGGGATTTCGCTGGAAACACCATATATTTT. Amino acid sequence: CASRLGDFAGNTIYF.

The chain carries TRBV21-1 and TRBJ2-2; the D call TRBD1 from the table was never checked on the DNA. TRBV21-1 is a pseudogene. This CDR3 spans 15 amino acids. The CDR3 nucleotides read TGTGCCAGCAGCCCGCAGGGGGGATACACCGGGGAGCTGTTTTTT. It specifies CASSPQGGYTGELFF.

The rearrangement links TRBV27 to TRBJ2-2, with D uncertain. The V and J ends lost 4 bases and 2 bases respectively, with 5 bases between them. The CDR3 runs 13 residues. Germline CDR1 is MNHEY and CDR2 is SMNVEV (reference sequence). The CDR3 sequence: CASSYVNTGELFF. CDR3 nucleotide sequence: TGTGCCAGCAGTTATGTTAACACCGGGGAGCTGTTTTTT.

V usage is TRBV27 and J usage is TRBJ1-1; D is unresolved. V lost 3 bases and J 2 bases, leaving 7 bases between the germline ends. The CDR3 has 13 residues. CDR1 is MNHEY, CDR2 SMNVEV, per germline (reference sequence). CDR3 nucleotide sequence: TGTGCCAGCAGTTTCGGCTTCAACACTGAAGCTTTCTTT. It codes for CASSFGFNTEAFF.

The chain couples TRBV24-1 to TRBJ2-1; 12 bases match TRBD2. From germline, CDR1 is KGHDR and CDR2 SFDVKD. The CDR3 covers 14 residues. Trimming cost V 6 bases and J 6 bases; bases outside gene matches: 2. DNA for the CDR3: TGTGCCACCAGTTCGACTAGCGGGAGCAATGAGCAGTTCTTC. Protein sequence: CATSSTSGSNEQFF.

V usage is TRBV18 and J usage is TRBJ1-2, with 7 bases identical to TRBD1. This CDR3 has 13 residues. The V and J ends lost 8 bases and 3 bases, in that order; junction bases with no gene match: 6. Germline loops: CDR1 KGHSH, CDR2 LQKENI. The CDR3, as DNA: TGTGCCAGCCGACAAGGACAGGACTATGGCTACACCTTC. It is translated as CASRQGQDYGYTF.

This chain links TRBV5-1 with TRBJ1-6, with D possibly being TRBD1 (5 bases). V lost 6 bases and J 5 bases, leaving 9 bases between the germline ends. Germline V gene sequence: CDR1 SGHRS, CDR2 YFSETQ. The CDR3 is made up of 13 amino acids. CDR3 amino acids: CASMQGDNSPLHF. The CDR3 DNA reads TGCGCCAGCATGCAGGGTGATAATTCACCCCTCCACTTT.

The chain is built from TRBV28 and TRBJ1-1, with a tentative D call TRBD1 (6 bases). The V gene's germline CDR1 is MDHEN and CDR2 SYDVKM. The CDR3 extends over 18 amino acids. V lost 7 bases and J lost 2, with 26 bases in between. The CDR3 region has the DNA TGTGCCAGCACCGAGTTACGGGGGGGCGCGCATCCCAACACTGAAGCTTTCTTT. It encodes CASTELRGGAHPNTEAFF.

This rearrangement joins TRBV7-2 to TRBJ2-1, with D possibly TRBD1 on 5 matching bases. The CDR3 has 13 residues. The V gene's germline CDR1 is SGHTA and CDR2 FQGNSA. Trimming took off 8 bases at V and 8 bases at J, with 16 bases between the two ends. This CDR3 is CASAGGASDEQFF. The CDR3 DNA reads TGTGCCAGCGCCGGTGGGGCTTCCGATGAGCAGTTCTTC.

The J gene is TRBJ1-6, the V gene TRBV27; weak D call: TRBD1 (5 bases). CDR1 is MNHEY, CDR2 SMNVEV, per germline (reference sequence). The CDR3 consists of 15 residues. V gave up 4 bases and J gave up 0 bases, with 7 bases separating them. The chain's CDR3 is CASSYRSSYNSPLHF. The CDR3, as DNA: TGTGCCAGCAGTTACAGGAGCTCCTATAATTCACCCCTCCACTTT.

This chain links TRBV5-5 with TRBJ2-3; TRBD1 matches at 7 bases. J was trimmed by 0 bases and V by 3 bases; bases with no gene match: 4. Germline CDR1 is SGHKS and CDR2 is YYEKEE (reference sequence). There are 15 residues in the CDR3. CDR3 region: CASSSGQSSTDTQYF. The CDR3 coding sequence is TGTGCCAGCAGCTCGGGACAGTCTAGCACAGATACGCAGTATTTT.

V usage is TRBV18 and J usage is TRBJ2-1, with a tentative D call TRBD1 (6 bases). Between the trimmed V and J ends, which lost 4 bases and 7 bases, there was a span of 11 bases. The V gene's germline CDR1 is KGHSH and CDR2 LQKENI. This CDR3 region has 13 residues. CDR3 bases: TGTGCCAGCTCACTAATACAGGGTAATGAGCAGTTCTTC. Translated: CASSLIQGNEQFF.

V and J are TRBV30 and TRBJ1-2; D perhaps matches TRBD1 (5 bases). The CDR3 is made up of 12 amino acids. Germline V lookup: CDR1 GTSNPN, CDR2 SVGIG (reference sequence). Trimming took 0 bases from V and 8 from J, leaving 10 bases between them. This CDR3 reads CAWSVPGGGYTF. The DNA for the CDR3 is TGTGCCTGGAGTGTACCCGGGGGGGGCTACACCTTC.